A selection of T cell receptor beta chains follows, all from one sample in a study of radiation and T cells in renal cell carcinoma. The method was immunoSEQ multiplex PCR; TCRdb's version includes in-frame clones alone and lacks a portion of them. This sample has some 72,000 clones; 82% occur once, and the top ten carry 5.8%. Sequenced material: blood, taken from a patient whose treatment included radiotherapy and nephrectomy. The receptors here all came from a man aged 60-69 years with renal cell carcinoma. Each CDR3 is given with its conserved first and last residue. A D gene is named only where the DNA matches it firmly. Size values are once, few and many counts, or a class for expanded clones, and some rows have none.

size	V	J	D	CDR3	DNA
.	TRBV5-5	TRBJ1-1	.	CASSSLTMNTEAFF	TGTGCCAGCAGTTCCTTAACAATGAACACTGAAGCTTTCTTT
.	TRBV28	TRBJ1-2	.	CASRGDRVYGYTF	TGTGCCAGCAGAGGAGATAGGGTATATGGCTACACCTTC
.	TRBV5-6	TRBJ1-4	.	CASSLGSNEKLFF	TGTGCCAGCAGCTTGGGGAGTAATGAAAAACTGTTTTTT
once	TRBV11-3	TRBJ2-1	TRBD1	CASSPHGQGSYNEQFF	TGTGCCAGCAGCCCCCATGGACAGGGGAGTTACAATGAGCAGTTCTTC
.	TRBV29-1	TRBJ2-5	TRBD2	CSVGTSGRQETQYF	TGCAGCGTCGGGACTAGCGGCCGCCAAGAGACCCAGTACTTC
few	TRBV30	TRBJ1-1	.	CAWSGPEAYRSTEAFF	TGTGCCTGGAGTGGACCTGAGGCATACCGGAGCACTGAAGCTTTCTTT
once	TRBV4-2	TRBJ1-5	.	CASSQEGQLNQPQHF	TGTGCCAGCAGCCAAGAGGGGCAGCTCAATCAGCCCCAGCATTTT
once	TRBV4-1	TRBJ2-1	.	CASSRLTGAPYNEQFF	TGCGCCAGCAGCCGCCTTACGGGGGCACCCTACAATGAGCAGTTCTTC
.	TRBV19	TRBJ2-5	TRBD1	CASNRGRQETQYF	TGTGCCAGTAACAGGGGGCGGCAAGAGACCCAGTACTTC
.	TRBV4-1	TRBJ2-7	.	CASSQVGSYEQYF	TGCGCCAGCAGCCAAGTCGGCTCCTACGAGCAGTACTTC
.	TRBV27	TRBJ2-7	.	CASSPYPMGPTPYF	TGTGCCAGCAGTCCCTACCCGATGGGACCCACCCCGTACTTC
once	TRBV7-2	TRBJ2-5	.	CASSQVRLAQETQYF	TGTGCCAGCAGCCAAGTTCGGCTAGCCCAAGAGACCCAGTACTTC
.	TRBV29-1	TRBJ2-7	.	CSVLLTYEQYF	TGCAGCGTCCTCCTTACCTACGAGCAGTACTTC
once	TRBV7-2	TRBJ2-7	TRBD1	CASSLRQGMYEQYF	TGTGCCAGCAGCTTACGACAGGGAATGTACGAGCAGTACTTC
.	TRBV29-1	TRBJ1-4	.	CSADGGNGEKLFF	TGCAGCGCCGACGGGGGGAATGGGGAAAAACTGTTTTTT
.	TRBV19	TRBJ2-5	TRBD2	CASSPTNGGSSGSQETQYF	TGTGCCAGTAGTCCTACCAACGGCGGCTCTAGCGGTAGCCAAGAGACCCAGTACTTC
.	TRBV25-1	TRBJ2-7	.	CASSGTGEQYF	TGTGCCAGCAGTGGGACGGGGGAGCAGTACTTC
.	TRBV5-1	TRBJ2-1	TRBD2	CASSLQASGNHNEQFF	TGCGCCAGCAGCCTGCAAGCTAGCGGGAACCACAATGAGCAGTTCTTC
few	TRBV9	TRBJ2-1	.	CASSRLTGSSYNEQFF	TGTGCCAGCAGCCGCCTTACGGGAAGCTCCTACAATGAGCAGTTCTTC
.	TRBV27	TRBJ2-3	.	CASSPWQALTDTQYF	TGTGCCAGCAGCCCCTGGCAGGCGCTCACAGATACGCAGTATTTT
.	TRBV27	TRBJ2-7	TRBD2	CASSPLLAIDYEQYF	TGTGCCAGCAGTCCTTTACTAGCGATCGACTACGAGCAGTACTTC
.	TRBV4-1	TRBJ2-7	.	CASSQEWGASYEQYF	TGCGCCAGCAGCCAAGAGTGGGGGGCCTCCTACGAGCAGTACTTC
.	TRBV19	TRBJ1-5	.	CASSSRGGQPQHF	TGTGCCAGTAGTTCCCGAGGGGGTCAGCCCCAGCATTTT
.	TRBV19	TRBJ1-3	.	CASSIWGTEPGNTIYF	TGTGCCAGTAGTATTTGGGGGACGGAGCCTGGAAACACCATATATTTT
.	TRBV28	TRBJ1-2	TRBD1	CASARDRGINYGYTF	TGTGCCAGCGCCCGGGACAGGGGGATTAACTATGGCTACACCTTC
once	TRBV29-1	TRBJ2-2	.	CSVSMGRANTGELFF	TGCAGCGTGTCCATGGGTAGGGCGAACACCGGGGAGCTGTTTTTT
.	TRBV28	TRBJ2-3	.	CASSLSRATQYF	TGTGCCAGCAGTTTGTCAAGGGCTACGCAGTATTTT
.	TRBV7-9	TRBJ2-1	TRBD2	CASSLLAGVVGGEQFF	TGTGCCAGCAGCCTTTTAGCGGGAGTAGTAGGGGGTGAGCAGTTCTTC
once	TRBV11-2	TRBJ2-7	TRBD1	CASSLTGGSSYEQYF	TGTGCCAGCAGCTTAACAGGGGGGAGCTCCTACGAGCAGTACTTC
.	TRBV7-2	TRBJ2-5	TRBD2	CASSLRLAGETQYF	TGTGCCAGCAGCTTACGACTAGCCGGAGAGACCCAGTACTTC
.	TRBV9	TRBJ1-1	.	CASSSGEGFGTEAFF	TGTGCCAGCAGCTCTGGGGAAGGCTTCGGCACTGAAGCTTTCTTT
.	TRBV15	TRBJ2-3	.	CATSSLSETVTDTQYF	TGTGCCACCAGCAGCCTATCCGAGACAGTCACAGATACGCAGTATTTT
.	TRBV25-1	TRBJ2-7	.	CASSAGVYEQYF	TGTGCCAGCAGTGCCGGGGTTTACGAGCAGTACTTC
.	TRBV4-2	TRBJ2-2	TRBD1	CASSQAQGAGELFF	TGTGCCAGCAGCCAAGCCCAGGGGGCCGGGGAGCTGTTTTTT
.	TRBV28	TRBJ2-2	TRBD2	CASSSGTSGIFTGELFF	TGTGCCAGCAGCTCCGGGACTAGCGGGATTTTCACCGGGGAGCTGTTTTTT
few	TRBV11-3	TRBJ2-1	TRBD2	CASSLGPAGGHEQFF	TGTGCCAGCAGCTTAGGGCCAGCGGGAGGCCATGAGCAGTTCTTC
.	TRBV29-1	TRBJ2-7	TRBD2	CSVGGGSYEQYF	TGCAGCGTTGGCGGGGGCTCCTACGAGCAGTACTTC
.	TRBV5-1	TRBJ2-7	TRBD2	CASSFGPIRQVPRLAGVEQYF	TGCGCCAGCAGCTTTGGTCCTATAAGACAGGTGCCCAGACTAGCGGGAGTCGAGCAGTACTTC
.	TRBV18	TRBJ2-7	.	CASSPSWSGSYEQYF	TGTGCCAGCTCACCTTCTTGGAGCGGATCCTACGAGCAGTACTTC
once	TRBV4-1	TRBJ2-7	.	CASSQEAGGFSYEQYF	TGCGCCAGCAGCCAAGAGGCCGGAGGCTTCTCCTACGAGCAGTACTTC
.	TRBV7-9	TRBJ1-3	.	CASSRNRLSTLFSGNTIYF	TGTGCCAGCAGCCGTAACAGGCTTAGTACCCTTTTCTCTGGAAACACCATATATTTT
.	TRBV20-1	TRBJ2-1	.	CSANYNEQFF	TGCAGTGCGAATTACAATGAGCAGTTCTTC
.	TRBV27	TRBJ2-5	.	CASSFQYQETQYF	TGTGCCAGCAGTTTCCAGTACCAAGAGACCCAGTACTTC
.	TRBV20-1	TRBJ2-1	TRBD1	CSARDRQGQFF	TGCAGTGCTAGAGACCGACAGGGCCAGTTCTTC
.	TRBV6-4	TRBJ1-3	.	CASSDATGYGSGNTIYF	TGTGCCAGCAGTGACGCGACAGGCTATGGTTCTGGAAACACCATATATTTT
.	TRBV7-2	TRBJ1-2	TRBD1	CASSPDRGRYGYTF	TGTGCCAGCAGCCCCGACAGGGGACGCTATGGCTACACCTTC
once	TRBV6-4	TRBJ1-2	.	CASSDSDGYTF	TGTGCCAGCAGTGACTCCGATGGCTACACCTTC
.	TRBV28	TRBJ2-1	.	CASSFNSWGFF	TGTGCCAGCAGTTTCAATTCTTGGGGGTTCTTC
few	TRBV2	TRBJ2-1	TRBD1	CASRFRQGANNEQFF	TGTGCCAGCAGGTTTAGACAGGGGGCCAACAATGAGCAGTTCTTC